The 23 T cell receptor beta chains below all came from one sample that was sequenced in a study of chemoradiotherapy in HPV16-positive cancers. Some clones are missing from TCRdb's copy, which holds only in-frame ones; the method was immunoSEQ multiplex PCR. This repertoire shows about 10,000 clones, around 72% found once; its top ten account for around 10%. Sampling was carried out from a patient who underwent chemoradiotherapy. The receptors shown here come from a human donor with HPV-associated anogenital cancer.

The chain carries TRBV7-8 and TRBJ2-3, with TRBD1 matching over 7 bases. The CDR3 loop spans 15 amino acids. J was trimmed by 1 base and V by 7 bases; bases with no gene match: 8. Germline V gives CDR1 SGHVS, CDR2 FQNEAQ. The CDR3 DNA follows: TGTGCCAGCACCTTCCGGGGACAGCGCACAGATACGCAGTATTTT. This encodes CASTFRGQRTDTQYF.

The CDR3 bases are TGCAGCGGGGGACAAGCTGCAGGGGAGCAGTTCTTC. Its translation is CSGGQAAGEQFF. The rearrangement uses TRBV29-1 and TRBJ2-1; D perhaps matches TRBD1 (6 bases). The CDR3 is made up of 12 amino acids. Trimming removed 7 bases from V and 10 bases from J, with 17 bases in between. CDR1 is SQVTM and CDR2 is ANQGSEA in the germline V gene.

The genes are TRBV28 and TRBJ1-1; D is unresolved. This CDR3 region has 14 residues. Trimming removed 1 base at V and 3 bases at J, with 9 bases between. Germline-derived CDR1 and CDR2 are MDHEN and SYDVKM. The CDR3 is CASSLSGQDTEAFF. The CDR3 nucleotides are TGTGCCAGCAGTTTATCGGGTCAAGACACTGAAGCTTTCTTT.

The chain uses TRBV28 and TRBJ2-5; unclear D gene. Per germline, CDR1 MDHEN and CDR2 SYDVKM. The V end lost 7 bases, the J end lost 2 bases, and 8 bases lay between the germline ends. CDR3 length: 12 residues. The CDR3 nucleotides read TGTGCCAGCATCGACGGACAAGAGACCCAGTACTTC. Its protein product is CASIDGQETQYF.

This clone has more than one count but fewer than ten. The chain carries TRBV2 and TRBJ1-4, with TRBD1 matching over 8 bases. This CDR3 region has 12 residues. Germline-derived CDR1 and CDR2 are SNHLY and FYNNEI. J gave up 8 bases and V 6 bases, and 2 bases lay outside the gene matches. This CDR3 reads CASRGDREKLFF. Here the CDR3 DNA reads TGTGCCAGCAGGGGGGACAGGGAAAAACTGTTTTTT.

The chain has TRBV7-2 and TRBJ2-5, with TRBD2 identical over 16 bases. This CDR3 has 18 residues. The V segment lost 5 bases and the J segment 4 bases; nucleotides outside the gene matches: 10. Germline-derived CDR1 and CDR2 are SGHTA and FQGNSA. The CDR3 reads CASSPQWGLAGGGETQYF. CDR3 DNA sequence: TGTGCCAGCAGCCCCCAGTGGGGACTAGCGGGAGGGGGAGAGACCCAGTACTTC. The whole variable domain, remainder taken from reference TRBV7-2 and TRBJ2-5, is GAGVSQSPSNKVTEKGKDVELRCDPISGHTALYWYRQSLGQGLEFLIYFQGNSAPDKSGLPSDRFSAERTGGSVSTLTIQRTQQEDSAVYLCASSPQWGLAGGGETQYFGPGTRLLVL.

The rearrangement joins TRBV7-9 to TRBJ1-4; unclear D gene. There are 15 residues in the CDR3. With 1 base removed from V and 4 bases from J, the gap between germline ends came to 10 bases. Germline V gives CDR1 SEHNR, CDR2 FQNEAQ (reference sequence). The CDR3 nucleotides are TGTGCCAGCAGCTTAGGGTCGGGGATTAATGAAAAACTGTTTTTT. Translation: CASSLGSGINEKLFF.

The J gene is TRBJ2-7, the V gene TRBV27; 9 bases are shared with TRBD1. The germline V gene encodes CDR1 MNHEY and CDR2 SMNVEV (reference sequence). After removal of 4 bases from V and 2 bases from J, the junction contained 6 bases not matched to a gene. This CDR3 region has 15 residues. CDR3 in amino acids: CASSSGQGRAYEQYF. The CDR3 nucleotides are TGTGCCAGCAGTTCCGGACAGGGGAGGGCCTACGAGCAGTACTTC.

The chain is built from TRBV4-3 and TRBJ2-4; 7 bases line up with TRBD1. Germline V CDR1 and CDR2: LGHNA, YSLEER. The junction had 9 bases not matched to a gene; V was cut back by 5 bases and J by 5 bases. The CDR3 runs to 15 residues. The CDR3 loop is CASSESRGIQNIQYF. CDR3 coding DNA: TGCGCCAGCAGCGAATCCAGGGGGATCCAAAACATTCAGTACTTC.

This chain uses TRBV5-6 with TRBJ2-3, with TRBD1 matching 10 bases. V was pared by 6 bases and J by 1 base, with 8 bases of the junction left unmatched. The CDR3 spans 16 residues. CDR1 and CDR2 (germline): SGHDT, YYEEEE. The CDR3 bases are TGTGCCAGCAAAATGGACAGGGGGTTTGGCACAGATACGCAGTATTTT. As protein: CASKMDRGFGTDTQYF.

This clone was seen just once. This sequence joins TRBV7-7 and TRBJ2-5; 11 bases match TRBD2. The CDR3 has 16 residues. Germline V lookup: CDR1 SSHAT, CDR2 FNYEAQ (reference sequence). The V gene end was trimmed by 5 bases and the J gene end by 1 base; junction bases not matched to a gene: 6. The CDR3 DNA is TGTGCCAGCAGCCAGGGACTAGCGGATATCCAAGAGACCCAGTACTTC. It yields the protein CASSQGLADIQETQYF.

The chain has TRBV19 and TRBJ2-1, with 11 bases fitting TRBD2. Germline lookup yields CDR1 LNHDA and CDR2 SQIVND (reference sequence). The CDR3 covers 16 residues. Trimming cost V 7 bases and J 5 bases; bases outside gene matches: 10. The CDR3 DNA reads TGTGCCAGTATGCGGGTAGCGGGAGGGCCTAACAATGAGCAGTTCTTC. Its translation is CASMRVAGGPNNEQFF.

This clone has just one count. This chain uses TRBV11-1 with TRBJ2-2, with no clear D. The CDR3 sequence is 12 residues long. V lost 5 bases and J lost 6, with 7 bases in between. The germline CDR1 and CDR2 sequences are SGHAT and FQDESV (reference sequence). DNA of the CDR3: TGTGCCAGCAGCCCCCTGCCCGGGGAGCTGTTTTTT. It yields the protein CASSPLPGELFF.

This sequence joins TRBV7-2 and TRBJ2-3; 7 nucleotides align to TRBD1. Germline assignment: CDR1 SGHTA and CDR2 FQGNSA. V shed 5 bases and J 5 bases; nucleotides not matched to a gene: 7. The CDR3 is 14 residues long. The CDR3 DNA sequence: TGTGCCAGCAGCAGGGACAGAGGAGGAGATACGCAGTATTTT. It translates to CASSRDRGGDTQYF.

The V call is TRBV28, the J call TRBJ2-1, with 10 bases matching TRBD2. CDR3 length equals 15 residues. Germline-derived CDR1 and CDR2 are MDHEN and SYDVKM. The V and J ends lost 2 bases and 9 bases, in that order; junction bases with no gene match: 7. CDR3 coding DNA: TGTGCCAGCAGTTTACAGGCTAGCGGGAGACGTGAGCAGTTCTTC. Its translation is CASSLQASGRREQFF.

The rearrangement joins TRBV4-2 to TRBJ1-1; 8 bases fit TRBD1. This CDR3 region has 15 residues. Germline V gene data show CDR1 as LGHNA and CDR2 as YNFKEQ. With V trimmed by 1 base and J by 0 bases, 1 base remained unmatched. CDR3 sequence: CASSQGDRLNTEAFF. CDR3 DNA: TGTGCCAGCAGCCAAGGGGACAGGTTGAACACTGAAGCTTTCTTT.

V is TRBV5-1 and J is TRBJ2-2; 7 nucleotides line up with TRBD2. This CDR3 comprises 15 residues. The germline V gene has CDR1 SGHRS and CDR2 YFSETQ. Trimming cost V 4 bases and J 6 bases; bases outside gene matches: 9. CDR3: CASSQRGPFAGELFF. The CDR3, as DNA: TGCGCCAGCAGCCAGCGGGGACCTTTCGCCGGGGAGCTGTTTTTT.

This clone was picked up one time. V gene TRBV19 combines with J gene TRBJ2-1; D is perhaps TRBD2 (6 bases). Germline assignment: CDR1 LNHDA and CDR2 SQIVND (reference sequence). The V end lost 5 bases, the J end lost 0 bases, and 14 bases lay between the germline ends. This CDR3 region has 16 residues. The CDR3 region has the DNA TGTGCCAGTAGTCCACTAGCCGGGAGCTCCTACAATGAGCAGTTCTTC. This translates into CASSPLAGSSYNEQFF.

The genes are TRBV28 and TRBJ2-7, with D uncertain. Germline V lookup: CDR1 MDHEN, CDR2 SYDVKM. The V gene lost 3 bases and the J gene lost 3 bases, with 12 bases spanning the gap. CDR3 length: 14 amino acids. The CDR3 nucleotides read TGTGCCAGCAGTTTTTCCGGGTCCCTCTACGAGCAGTACTTC. Translated: CASSFSGSLYEQYF.

The chain recombines TRBV7-8 with TRBJ1-1; TRBD1 aligns across 7 bases. The V gene end was trimmed by 5 bases and the J gene end by 4 bases; junction bases not matched to a gene: 7. The CDR3 is 14 residues long. The germline gives CDR1 SGHVS, CDR2 FQNEAQ. The CDR3 DNA reads as TGTGCCAGCAGCCCCGTAGGGGGCCGCACTGAAGCTTTCTTT. Protein sequence: CASSPVGGRTEAFF.

This chain connects TRBV20-1 to TRBJ2-1; D not resolved. Trimming took 2 bases from V and 4 from J, leaving 3 bases between them. CDR3 size: 11 residues. Germline-derived CDR1 and CDR2 are DFQATT and SNEGSKA (reference sequence). The CDR3 sequence is CSARLYNEQFF. In DNA form, the CDR3 reads TGCAGTGCTAGACTGTACAATGAGCAGTTCTTC.

This clone was seen a handful of times. V gene TRBV30 combines with J gene TRBJ1-5; 8 nucleotides line up with TRBD1. The trim removed 2 bases at V and 3 bases at J, leaving 6 bases unmatched. The CDR3 consists of 15 residues. Germline-derived CDR1 and CDR2 are GTSNPN and SVGIG (reference sequence). This chain's CDR3 is CAWSLTGADNQPQHF. CDR3 DNA sequence: TGTGCCTGGAGTCTGACAGGGGCGGACAATCAGCCCCAGCATTTT.

V is TRBV28 and J is TRBJ1-2; possibly TRBD1 for D (5 bases). Germline values: CDR1 MDHEN, CDR2 SYDVKM. The CDR3 is 13 residues long. The V end lost 6 bases, the J end lost 4 bases, and 12 bases lay between the germline ends. CDR3 protein: CASRLGGSYGYTF. The CDR3 DNA reads TGTGCCAGCAGACTTGGGGGTTCCTATGGCTACACCTTC.